These 3 T cell receptor beta chains share one sample of origin, sequenced in a study of T cell repertoires in cytomegalovirus infection (dated by TCRdb to between 2018 and 2021). The sequencer was an Illumina HiSeq 1500. Starting from the raw public reads, TCRdb applied fastp trimming at Q25, assembled clones with MiXCR and retained in-frame beta chains. Rows with one shared CDR3 protein collapse into an entry with the most common genes and DNA. Present in this sample are about 230,000 distinct CDR3 sequences, roughly 23% of which were seen just once. The top ten clones comprise about 20% of the sample. Specimen: CD8+ T cells from PBMCs. These receptors all come from a human donor in good health (CMV status not recorded). Some clones in this sample may be carry-over from other donors' samples.

The chain links TRBV5-1 to TRBJ2-5, with TRBD1 as a possible D gene (5 bases). The V gene's germline CDR1 is SGHRS and CDR2 YFSETQ. Trimming left V 0 bases short and J 4 bases short, with 13 bases between. The CDR3 loop spans 15 amino acids. The CDR3 is CASSLATGLGETQYF. The DNA of the CDR3 is TGCGCCAGCAGCTTGGCCACAGGTCTAGGAGAGACCCAGTACTTC.

The chain carries TRBV7-9 and TRBJ1-1; 7 bases are shared with TRBD1. Germline assignment: CDR1 SEHNR and CDR2 FQNEAQ (reference sequence). The CDR3 loop spans 15 amino acids. J gave up 0 bases and V 5 bases, and 6 bases lay outside the gene matches. The CDR3 sequence: CASSLMTGMNTEAFF. In DNA form, the CDR3 reads TGTGCCAGCAGCCTAATGACAGGGATGAACACTGAAGCTTTCTTT.

The table lists this clonotype with a few counts. The V and J genes are TRBV7-3 and TRBJ2-1; D may be TRBD1 (6 bases). Germline V gene sequence: CDR1 SGHTA, CDR2 FQGTGA. Trimming took 5 bases from V and 4 from J, leaving 15 bases between them. The CDR3 length is 15 residues. The CDR3, as DNA: TGTGCCAGCAGCGAACAGGGAGCCAGGTACAATGAGCAGTTCTTC. It encodes CASSEQGARYNEQFF.